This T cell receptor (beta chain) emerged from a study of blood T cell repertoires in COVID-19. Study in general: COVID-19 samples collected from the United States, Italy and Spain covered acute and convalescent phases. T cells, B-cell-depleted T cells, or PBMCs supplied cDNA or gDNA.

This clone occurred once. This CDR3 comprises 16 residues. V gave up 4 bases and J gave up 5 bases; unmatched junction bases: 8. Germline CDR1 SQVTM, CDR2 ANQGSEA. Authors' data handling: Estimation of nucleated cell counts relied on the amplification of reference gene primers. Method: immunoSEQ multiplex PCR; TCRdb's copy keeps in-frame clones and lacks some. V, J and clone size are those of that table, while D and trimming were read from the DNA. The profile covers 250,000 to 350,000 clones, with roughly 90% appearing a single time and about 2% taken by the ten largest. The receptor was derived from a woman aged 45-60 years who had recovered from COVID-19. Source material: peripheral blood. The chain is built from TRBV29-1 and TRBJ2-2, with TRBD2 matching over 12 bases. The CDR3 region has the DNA TGCAGCGTTGTGCCTAGCGGGAGGGGGAGTACCGGGGAGCTGTTTTTT. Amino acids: CSVVPSGRGSTGELFF.